This TCR beta chain comes out of a study of metastatic and nonmetastatic thyroid tumors. Every patient underwent thyroid surgery untreated. TCRdb called clones again from the PCR reads with MiXCR. The sample holds some 20,000 clones, approximately 22% seen once. Germline values: CDR1 MNHNS, CDR2 SASEGT. The V end lost 5 bases, the J end lost 4 bases, and 17 bases lay between the germline ends. The CDR3 is made up of 15 amino acids. This clone has ten or more counts. The TCR comes from a female donor with papillary thyroid cancer or a benign thyroid nodule (not recorded which). Some clones in this sample may be carry-over from other donors' samples. The sample taken for sequencing was tumor tissue. The gene calls are TRBV6-1 and TRBJ1-2, with a tentative D call TRBD1 (6 bases). CDR3 sequence: CASSSAQGRLYGYTF. The DNA for the CDR3 is TGTGCCAGCAGTTCAGCGCAGGGGAGGCTCTATGGCTACACCTTC.